Each of the 7 T cell receptor beta chains below was sequenced from the same sample in a study of T cell responses to AZD1222 COVID-19 vaccine. Profiled with immunoSEQ multiplex PCR; TCRdb holds only in-frame clones, not every one. The table includes roughly 140,000 clones, approximately 85% detected once. The sample in question was peripheral blood, obtained on day 0 of MenACWY control vaccination. Receptor source: an adult in good health.

The DNA for the CDR3 is TGTGCCAGCAGCTTACCCGGGACGGCTTCCTACGAGCAGTACTTC. Translated, it gives CASSLPGTASYEQYF. The rearrangement joins TRBV7-9 to TRBJ2-7; D may match TRBD1 or TRBD2 (5 bases each). The CDR3 has 15 residues. CDR1 is SEHNR, CDR2 FQNEAQ, per germline (reference sequence). Deletions cut 2 bases from V and 1 base from J, with 12 bases between.

This clone came up many times. The chain recombines TRBV18 with TRBJ2-1, with a possible D match to TRBD1 (6 bases). Germline CDR1 and CDR2: KGHSH and LQKENI. The CDR3 covers 15 residues. The germline V and J ends were trimmed by 3 bases and 7 bases, with 16 bases remaining between them. CDR3 DNA sequence: TGTGCCAGCTCACCGCGACAGGTGGCTTTTAATGAGCAGTTCTTC. Translation: CASSPRQVAFNEQFF.

The chain couples TRBV7-8 to TRBJ1-4; weak D call: TRBD1 (5 bases). V dropped 5 bases and J dropped 8 bases, with 21 bases sitting between them. The length of the CDR3 is 16 residues. Germline V CDR1 and CDR2: SGHVS, FQNEAQ. CDR3 DNA: TGTGCCAGCAGCCTTAGAAACCAGGGTTTAGGGGAAAAACTGTTTTTT. It yields the protein CASSLRNQGLGEKLFF.

The chain employs TRBV6-1 and TRBJ1-5, with 8 positions matching TRBD1. With 4 bases clipped from V and 7 bases from J, the junction kept 18 bases outside the gene matches. This CDR3 is built from 18 residues. The V gene's germline CDR1 is MNHNS and CDR2 SASEGT. CDR3 amino acids: CASSVRPLDRDGIQPQHF. As DNA, the CDR3 is TGTGCCAGCAGTGTCCGACCTTTGGACAGGGATGGAATCCAGCCCCAGCATTTT.

The table lists this clone with a few counts. The chain recombines TRBV24-1 with TRBJ2-3; perhaps TRBD2 as D (5 bases). Germline V gene data show CDR1 as KGHDR and CDR2 as SFDVKD. Trimming stripped 5 bases from V and 3 bases from J, with 14 bases between. This CDR3 has 15 amino acids. CDR3 sequence: CATSGSGLETDTQYF. CDR3 nucleotide sequence: TGTGCCACCAGTGGAAGCGGTCTGGAGACAGATACGCAGTATTTT.

The V gene is TRBV5-6, the J gene TRBJ1-3; D gene unclear. The CDR3 contains 15 residues. Germline assignment: CDR1 SGHDT and CDR2 YYEEEE. V shed 4 bases and J shed 0 bases, with 11 bases lying between them. Here the CDR3 DNA reads TGTGCCAGCAGCCCTCATGGACGCTCTGGAAACACCATATATTTT. Protein sequence: CASSPHGRSGNTIYF.

The chain combines TRBV7-9 with TRBJ2-1; TRBD1 matches 10 bases. With 0 bases clipped from V and 4 bases from J, the junction kept 6 bases outside the gene matches. The CDR3 contains 17 residues. Germline values: CDR1 SEHNR, CDR2 FQNEAQ (reference sequence). For the CDR3, the DNA is TGTGCCAGCAGCTTAGCGTGGACAGGGGGTCTGTACAATGAGCAGTTCTTC. Protein: CASSLAWTGGLYNEQFF.